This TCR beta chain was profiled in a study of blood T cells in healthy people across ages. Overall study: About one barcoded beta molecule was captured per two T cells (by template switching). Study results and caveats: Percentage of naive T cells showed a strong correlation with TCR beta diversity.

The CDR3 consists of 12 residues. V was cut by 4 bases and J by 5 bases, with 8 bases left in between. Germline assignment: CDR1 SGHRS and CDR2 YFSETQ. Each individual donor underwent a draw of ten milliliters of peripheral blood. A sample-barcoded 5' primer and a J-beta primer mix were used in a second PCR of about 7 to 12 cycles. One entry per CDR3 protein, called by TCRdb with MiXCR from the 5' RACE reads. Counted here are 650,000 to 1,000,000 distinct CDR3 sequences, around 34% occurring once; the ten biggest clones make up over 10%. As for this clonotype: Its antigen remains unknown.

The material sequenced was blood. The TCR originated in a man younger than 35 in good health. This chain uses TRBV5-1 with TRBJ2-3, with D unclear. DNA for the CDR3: TGCGCCAGCAGCCAACGGATAGATACGCAGTATTTT. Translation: CASSQRIDTQYF.